What follows describes a single TCR beta chain. This specimen comes from a study of T cell repertoires in ileal Crohn's disease. With V trimmed by 6 bases and J by 8 bases, 17 bases remained unmatched. The CDR3 contains 16 residues. From germline, CDR1 is MNHEY and CDR2 SMNVEV (reference sequence). Adults with ileal or ileocolonic Crohn's disease and an indication for resection were eligible. Each sample's TCRB immunosequencing used around 0.45 micrograms of biopsy DNA. The repertoire was sequenced with immunoSEQ multiplex PCR; TCRdb's copy has only in-frame clones and lacks some. This table has tens of thousands of clones, about three quarters appearing once.

The V and J genes are TRBV27 and TRBJ1-2; TRBD1 agrees at 8 bases. The sequencing sample was made of ileal tissue. The clonotype was recovered from an adult with Crohn's disease. This chain's CDR3 is CASRTWAGRGLGGYTF. Written as DNA, the CDR3 is TGTGCCAGCAGGACGTGGGCGGGCAGGGGGCTGGGGGGCTACACCTTC.